The text below deals with one TCR beta chain. The data were obtained in a study of blood T cell repertoires in COVID-19. Study as a whole: Italy, Spain and the United States were the sources of the convalescent and acute COVID-19 samples. In each case, the material was cDNA or gDNA derived from T cells, B-cell-depleted T cells, or PBMCs.

As originally analysed: The authors estimated nucleated cell counts from reference gene primer amplification. Profiled with immunoSEQ multiplex PCR; TCRdb holds only in-frame clones, not every one. D and trimming come from the DNA, and the V and J calls and clone size come from that table. The sample records about 100,000 clones, about 80% being singletons. Trimming removed 5 bases from V and 2 bases from J; junction bases left unmatched: 12. The CDR3 runs to 17 residues. Germline V gives CDR1 LGHDT, CDR2 YNNKEL (reference sequence). This receptor was obtained from a woman between 65 and 79 years old with acute or convalescent COVID-19. V and J are TRBV3-1 (or the pseudogene TRBV3-2) and TRBJ2-5; the match to TRBD2 covers 9 bases. Sample: peripheral blood. This chain's CDR3 is CASSWGTGLAVQETQYF. The CDR3 region has the DNA TGTGCCAGCAGCTGGGGGACGGGACTAGCAGTTCAAGAGACCCAGTACTTC.